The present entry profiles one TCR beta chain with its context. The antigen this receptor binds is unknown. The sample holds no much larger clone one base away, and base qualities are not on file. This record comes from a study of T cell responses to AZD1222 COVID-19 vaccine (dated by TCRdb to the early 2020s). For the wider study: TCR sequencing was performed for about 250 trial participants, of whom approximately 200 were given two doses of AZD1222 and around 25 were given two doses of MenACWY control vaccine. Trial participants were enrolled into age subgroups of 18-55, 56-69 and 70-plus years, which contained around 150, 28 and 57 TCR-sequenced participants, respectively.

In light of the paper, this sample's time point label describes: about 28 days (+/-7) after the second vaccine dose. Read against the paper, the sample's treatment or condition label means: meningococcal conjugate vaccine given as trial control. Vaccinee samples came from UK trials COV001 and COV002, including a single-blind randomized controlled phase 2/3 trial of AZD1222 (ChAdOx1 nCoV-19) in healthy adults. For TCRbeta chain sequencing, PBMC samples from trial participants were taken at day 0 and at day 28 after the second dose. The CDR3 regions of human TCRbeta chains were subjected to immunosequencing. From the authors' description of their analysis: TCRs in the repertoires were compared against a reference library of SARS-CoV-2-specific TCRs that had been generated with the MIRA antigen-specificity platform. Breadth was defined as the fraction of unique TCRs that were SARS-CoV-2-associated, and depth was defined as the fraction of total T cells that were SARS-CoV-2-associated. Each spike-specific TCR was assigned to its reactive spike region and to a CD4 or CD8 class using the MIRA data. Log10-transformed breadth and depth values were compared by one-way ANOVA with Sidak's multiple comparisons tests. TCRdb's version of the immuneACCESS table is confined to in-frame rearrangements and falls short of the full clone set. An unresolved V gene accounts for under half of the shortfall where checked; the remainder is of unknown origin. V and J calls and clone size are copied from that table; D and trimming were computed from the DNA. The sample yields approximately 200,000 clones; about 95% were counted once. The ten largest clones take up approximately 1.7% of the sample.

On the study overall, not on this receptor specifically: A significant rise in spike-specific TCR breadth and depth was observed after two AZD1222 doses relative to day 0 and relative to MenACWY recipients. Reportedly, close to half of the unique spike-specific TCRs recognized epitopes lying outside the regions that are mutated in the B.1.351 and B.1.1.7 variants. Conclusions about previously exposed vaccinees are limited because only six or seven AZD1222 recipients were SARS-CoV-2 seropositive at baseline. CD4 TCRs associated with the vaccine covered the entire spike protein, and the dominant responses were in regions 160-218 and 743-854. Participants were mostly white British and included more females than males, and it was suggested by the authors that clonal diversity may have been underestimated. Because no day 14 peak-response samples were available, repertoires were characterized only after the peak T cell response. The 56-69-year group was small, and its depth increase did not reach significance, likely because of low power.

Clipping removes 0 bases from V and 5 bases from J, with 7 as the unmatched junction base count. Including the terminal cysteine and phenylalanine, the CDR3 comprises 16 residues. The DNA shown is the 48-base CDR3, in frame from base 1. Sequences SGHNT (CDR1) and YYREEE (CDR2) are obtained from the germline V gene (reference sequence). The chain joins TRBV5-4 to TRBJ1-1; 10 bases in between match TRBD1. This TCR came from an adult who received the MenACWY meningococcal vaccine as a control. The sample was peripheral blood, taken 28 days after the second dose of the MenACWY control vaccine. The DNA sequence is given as TGTGCCAGCAGCTTGGGGGGTCGGACAGGGGGGACTGAAGCTTTCTTT. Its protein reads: CASSLGGRTGGTEAFF. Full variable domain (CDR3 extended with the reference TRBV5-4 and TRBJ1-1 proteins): ETGVTQSPTHLIKTRGQQVTLRCSSQSGHNTVSWYQQALGQGPQFIFQYYREEENGRGNFPPRFSGLQFPNYSSELNVNALELDDSALYLCASSLGGRTGGTEAFFGQGTRLTVV.